The sequence of this TCR beta chain was determined in a study of shared clonotypes between healthy human individuals. General observations from the study: Generally, naive subsets (rather than memory subsets) showed larger estimated richness. Though the depth was large, rarefaction showed that sorted-subset sequencing was incomplete.

Nashville, Tennessee was home to all donors, who were Caucasian adults. The CDR3 length is 14 residues. Trimming took 5 bases from V and 6 from J; bases not matched to a gene: 9. The germline V gene encodes CDR1 LNHNV and CDR2 YYDKDF (reference sequence). As regards this clone: Its cognate antigen is unknown.

Clones were read by immunoSEQ multiplex PCR, and TCRdb kept only the in-frame ones, dropping some. The table lists fewer than 1.8 million clones, less than 99% of them singletons. The origin of this receptor is a man aged 30 to 39 in good health. V and J are TRBV15 and TRBJ2-5; TRBD1 aligns across 7 bases. Sequencing input: naive CD4+ T cells sorted from blood. Subset here: CD45RA+ positively selected. The CDR3 reads CATSGWDSQKTQYF. In DNA, the CDR3 is TGTGCCACCAGCGGATGGGACAGCCAGAAGACCCAGTACTTC.